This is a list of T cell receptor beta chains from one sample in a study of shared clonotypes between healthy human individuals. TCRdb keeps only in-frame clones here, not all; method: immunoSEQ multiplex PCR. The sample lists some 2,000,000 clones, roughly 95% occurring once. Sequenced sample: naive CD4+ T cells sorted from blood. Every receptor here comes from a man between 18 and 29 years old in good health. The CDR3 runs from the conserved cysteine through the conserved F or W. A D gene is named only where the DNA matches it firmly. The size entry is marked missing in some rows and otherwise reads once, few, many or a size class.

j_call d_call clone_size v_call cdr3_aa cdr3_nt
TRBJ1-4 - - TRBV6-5 CASSLGGKLFF TGTGCCAGCAGCCTTGGGGGAAAACTGTTTTTT
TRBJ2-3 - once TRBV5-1 CASSHARSPTDTQYF TGCGCCAGCAGCCATGCCAGGTCACCCACAGATACGCAGTATTTT
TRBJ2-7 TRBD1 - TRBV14 CASSQDDRGYEQYF TGTGCCAGCAGCCAAGACGACAGGGGATACGAGCAGTACTTC
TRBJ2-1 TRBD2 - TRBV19 CASSITSGRVNEQFF TGTGCCAGTAGTATAACTAGCGGGAGGGTCAATGAGCAGTTCTTC
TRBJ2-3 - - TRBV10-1 CASSDGGRTNTDTQYF TGCGCCAGCAGTGATGGCGGGCGCACAAACACAGATACGCAGTATTTT
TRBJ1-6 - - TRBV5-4 CASSASSLILSPLHF TGTGCCAGCAGCGCCTCCAGTTTGATTCTTTCACCCCTCCACTTT
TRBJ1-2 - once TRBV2 CASSDPGKQALPWLDTF TGTGCCAGCAGTGACCCAGGGAAGCAGGCGCTACCCTGGCTTGACACCTTC
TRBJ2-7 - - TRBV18 CASSPQTYEQYF TGTGCCAGCTCACCACAGACCTACGAGCAGTACTTC
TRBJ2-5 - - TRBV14 CASSQDLRETQYF TGTGCCAGCAGCCAAGACTTGAGAGAGACCCAGTACTTC
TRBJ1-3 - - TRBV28 CASSFTGTGNTIYF TGTGCCAGCAGTTTCACGGGAACAGGAAACACCATATATTTT
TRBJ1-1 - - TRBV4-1 CASSPWSNTEAFF TGCGCCAGCAGCCCTTGGTCCAACACTGAAGCTTTCTTT